This section outlines one T cell receptor (beta chain) sequence together with its context. This specimen belongs to a study of blood T cell repertoires in COVID-19. Across the whole study: Acute and convalescent COVID-19 samples came from the United States, Italy and Spain. T cells, B-cell-depleted T cells, or PBMCs supplied cDNA or gDNA.

Authors' data handling: Reference gene primer amplification yielded estimated nucleated cell counts. TCRdb's copy holds only in-frame clones and misses some; the assay was immunoSEQ multiplex PCR. The D gene and trimming were derived from the DNA, and the V and J assignments and clone size from that table. The data hold around 70,000 clones, with around 82% observed a single time. Trimming took 5 bases from V and 6 from J, leaving 14 bases between them. CDR3 size: 13 residues. Per the germline V gene, CDR1 is SGHDT and CDR2 is YYEEEE. The material sequenced was peripheral blood. The V call is TRBV5-6, the J call TRBJ1-2; the D gene is possibly TRBD1 (5 bases). The sequence was obtained from a human donor in a cohort sampled during active COVID-19. The CDR3 DNA reads TGTGCCAGCAGAAAACGACAGACCGATGGCTACACCTTC. This codes for CASRKRQTDGYTF.